Shown below are 29 T cell receptor beta chains from a single sample sequenced in a study of blood T cells in healthy people across ages. The second PCR ran about 7 to 12 cycles with a sample-barcoded 5' primer and J-beta primers. TCRdb re-called the 5' RACE reads with MiXCR, one entry per CDR3 protein. The table includes a few hundred thousand distinct CDR3 sequences, 25% to 30% detected once. Sequenced sample: blood. All receptors come from a woman in her 70s in good health.

The count of this clonotype is one. V is TRBV20-1 and J is TRBJ2-5, with 8 bases that match TRBD2. CDR1 DFQATT and CDR2 SNEGSKA come from the germline V gene (reference sequence). The CDR3 covers 16 residues. V lost 3 bases to trimming and J lost 2 bases; unmatched junction nucleotides: 11. As DNA, the CDR3 is TGCAGTGCTAGTGCACCAGCGGGAGTAGGACAAGAGACCCAGTACTTC. Protein product: CSASAPAGVGQETQYF.

This chain joins TRBV7-3 and TRBJ2-1, with TRBD1 matching 9 bases. CDR3 length: 15 residues. With V trimmed by 5 bases and J by 8 bases, 10 bases remained unmatched. The germline CDR1 and CDR2 sequences are SGHTA and FQGTGA. CDR3 region: CASSEPGQGCDEQFF. CDR3 in DNA: TGTGCCAGCAGCGAGCCGGGACAGGGATGCGATGAGCAGTTCTTC.

This clonotype was seen a handful of times. The chain employs TRBV27 and TRBJ1-5; a weak D match, TRBD1 (5 bases). The CDR3 loop spans 14 amino acids. The V end was cut by 4 bases, the J end by 2 bases, with 9 bases between. The germline gives CDR1 MNHEY, CDR2 SMNVEV (reference sequence). CDR3 in amino acids: CASSWRGGNQPQHF. The CDR3 DNA reads as TGTGCCAGCAGTTGGAGGGGAGGCAATCAGCCCCAGCATTTT.

In this sample, this clonotype turned up a few times. The chain employs TRBV11-2 and TRBJ2-1; TRBD2 agrees at 10 bases. The junction had 2 bases not matched to a gene; V was cut back by 3 bases and J by 3 bases. The CDR3 covers 15 residues. The germline V gene encodes CDR1 SGHAT and CDR2 FQNNGV. DNA of the CDR3: TGTGCCAGCAGCTTTACTAGCGGGAACTACAATGAGCAGTTCTTC. Its protein is CASSFTSGNYNEQFF.

DNA for the CDR3: TGTGCCAGCATCGGGGGGGGGAGGGCCACGAATGAGCAGTTCTTC. Its protein is CASIGGGRATNEQFF. This sequence joins TRBV12-3 or TRBV12-4 and TRBJ2-1; TRBD2 aligns across 8 bases. V gave up 7 bases and J gave up 7 bases; unmatched junction bases: 12. This CDR3 comprises 15 residues.

This clonotype was picked up a small number of times. The chain joins TRBV21-1 to TRBJ1-4; whether TRBD1, the table's D call, matches the DNA was not checked. TRBV21-1 is shown as a pseudogene. The CDR3 consists of 15 residues. CDR3: CASSKGGGGREKLFF. CDR3 DNA sequence: TGTGCCAGCAGCAAAGGGGGCGGAGGAAGAGAAAAACTGTTTTTT.

This clonotype was observed a few times. The chain is built from TRBV12-3 or TRBV12-4 and TRBJ2-7; no clear D. V dropped 5 bases and J dropped 3 bases, with 11 bases sitting between them. The CDR3 extends over 13 amino acids. CDR3 in DNA: TGTGCCAGCAGTATGGGTCTAGACTACGAGCAGTACTTC. This encodes CASSMGLDYEQYF.

This clonotype was found a few times. This chain links TRBV4-2 with TRBJ2-5, with TRBD1 matching 7 bases. With V trimmed by 0 bases and J by 5 bases, 6 bases remained unmatched. Germline CDR1 and CDR2: LGHNA and YNFKEQ. This CDR3 is 15 amino acids long. The CDR3 region has the DNA TGTGCCAGCAGCCAAGATCAGGGGGTCCTGGAGACCCAGTACTTC. Translating gives CASSQDQGVLETQYF.

The rearrangement uses TRBV12-3 or TRBV12-4 and TRBJ1-6; 9 nucleotides align to TRBD1. The J segment lost 10 bases and the V segment lost 6 bases, leaving 10 bases of the junction unmatched. CDR3 length: 15 amino acids. The CDR3 sequence is CASRGTQGAGSPLHF. CDR3 DNA sequence: TGTGCCAGCAGAGGAACACAGGGGGCGGGCTCACCCCTCCACTTT.

The J gene is TRBJ2-5, the V gene TRBV5-1; 8 bases fit TRBD2. Near its end, the DNA agrees better with TRBJ2-1, so the J call may be wrong. This CDR3 comprises 16 residues. The germline V gene encodes CDR1 SGHRS and CDR2 YFSETQ. Here the CDR3 reads CASSLAGGASYNEQFF. The CDR3 DNA follows: TGCGCCAGCAGCTTGGCCGGGGGGGCCTCCTACAATGAGCAGTTCTTC.

This clonotype was detected only a few times. The chain combines TRBV15 with TRBJ2-3; D gene uncertain. Per the germline V gene, CDR1 is LNHNV and CDR2 is YYDKDF (reference sequence). Trimming pared 1 base from V and 4 bases from J, leaving 0 bases between. This CDR3 has 11 residues. The CDR3 reads CATSRADTQYF. In nucleotides, the CDR3 is TGTGCCACCAGCAGAGCAGATACGCAGTATTTT.

The J gene is TRBJ2-5, the V gene TRBV3-1, with a weak D call TRBD1 (5 bases). Trimming removed 4 bases from V and 3 bases from J, with 9 bases in between. Germline lookup yields CDR1 LGHDT and CDR2 YNNKEL (reference sequence). The CDR3 length is 13 residues. CDR3 nucleotides: TGTGCCAGCAGCCTACAGGTAGAAGAGACCCAGTACTTC. It encodes CASSLQVEETQYF.

This clonotype was detected only a few times. The chain carries TRBV3-1 and TRBJ1-5; a weak D match, TRBD1 (5 bases). CDR1 and CDR2 from the germline V gene are LGHDT and YNNKEL (reference sequence). V lost 5 bases and J lost 6, with 20 bases in between. This CDR3 is built from 16 residues. The CDR3 protein is CASSGRNGPGVQPQHF. CDR3 coding DNA: TGTGCCAGCAGCGGAAGAAACGGCCCGGGGGTTCAGCCCCAGCATTTT.

The CDR3 loop reads CASRMTSVSTDTQYF. The CDR3 region has the DNA TGTGCCAGCAGGATGACTAGCGTTAGCACAGATACGCAGTATTTT. The chain employs TRBV2 and TRBJ2-3, with 8 bases fitting TRBD2. Germline values: CDR1 SNHLY, CDR2 FYNNEI. V trimming: 6 bases; J trimming: 0 bases; junction bases outside the gene matches: 5. This CDR3 has 15 residues.

In its sample, this clonotype was seen a few times. The chain carries TRBV25-1 and TRBJ2-3, with D tentatively TRBD1 or TRBD2 (5 bases each). Trimming took off 2 bases at V and 4 bases at J, with 13 bases between the two ends. Germline V gene lookup returns CDR1 MGHDK and CDR2 SYGVNS. The CDR3 sequence is 15 residues long. The CDR3 reads CASSEGVGDPDTQYF. CDR3 sequence (DNA): TGTGCCAGCAGTGAAGGGGTAGGGGACCCAGATACGCAGTATTTT.

The chain joins TRBV2 to TRBJ2-7; 9 bases agree with TRBD1. Germline values: CDR1 SNHLY, CDR2 FYNNEI. The V segment lost 5 bases and the J segment 4 bases; nucleotides outside the gene matches: 9. This CDR3 region has 15 residues. This CDR3 reads CASSSEQGAGYEQYF. As DNA, the CDR3 is TGTGCCAGCAGTTCTGAACAGGGGGCAGGATACGAGCAGTACTTC.

This sequence joins TRBV7-6 and TRBJ2-5; D is possibly TRBD1 or TRBD2 (5 bases each). Gene TRBJ2-1 matches the end of the DNA better, so the J call may be wrong. There are 13 residues in the CDR3. Germline V gene sequence: CDR1 SGHVS, CDR2 FNYEAQ. Here the CDR3 reads CASSRDRINEQFF. The DNA of the CDR3 is TGTGCCAGCAGTCGGGACCGGATAAATGAGCAGTTCTTC.

The chain couples TRBV18 to TRBJ2-5; D not certain. Trimming stripped 4 bases from V and 3 bases from J, with 6 bases between. The germline gives CDR1 KGHSH, CDR2 LQKENI. The CDR3 has 12 residues. DNA for the CDR3: TGTGCCAGCTCACACGGAGAAGAGACCCAGTACTTC. Its protein is CASSHGEETQYF.

This clonotype turned up a few times. The chain employs TRBV29-1 and TRBJ2-1, with 7 bases identical to TRBD2. The J segment lost 10 bases and the V segment lost 1 base, leaving 13 bases of the junction unmatched. Germline V gives CDR1 SQVTM, CDR2 ANQGSEA. The CDR3 runs to 15 residues. CDR3 residues: CSVEAEAGEVGEQFF. CDR3 bases: TGCAGCGTTGAAGCTGAGGCGGGAGAGGTCGGGGAGCAGTTCTTC.

This clonotype appeared many times. The chain is built from TRBV12-3 or TRBV12-4 and TRBJ2-5; D is possibly TRBD1 (5 bases). The V and J ends lost 6 bases and 1 base respectively, with 27 bases between them. This CDR3 is 19 amino acids long. The CDR3 reads CASSPNAFRGERIQETQYF. The CDR3 nucleotides are TGTGCCAGCAGCCCTAACGCATTTAGGGGCGAACGGATCCAAGAGACCCAGTACTTC.

This clonotype was observed a handful of times. The V and J genes are TRBV20-1 and TRBJ2-5, with 10 bases matching TRBD2. CDR1 DFQATT and CDR2 SNEGSKA come from the germline V gene (reference sequence). V shed 4 bases and J 2 bases; nucleotides not matched to a gene: 7. CDR3 length: 15 residues. This CDR3 is CSAILAGAGQETQYF. As DNA, the CDR3 is TGCAGTGCTATCCTAGCGGGAGCCGGACAAGAGACCCAGTACTTC.

This clonotype has a handful of counts. This chain uses TRBV7-2 with TRBJ2-7, with 10 bases identical to TRBD2. The V gene end was trimmed by 5 bases and the J gene end by 5 bases; junction bases not matched to a gene: 9. Germline lookup yields CDR1 SGHTA and CDR2 FQGNSA. CDR3 size: 15 residues. The CDR3 DNA sequence: TGTGCCAGCAGCCAACTAGCGGGGAGGGGCCACGAGCAGTACTTC. This sequence encodes CASSQLAGRGHEQYF.

J is TRBJ2-5 and V is TRBV10-3; 9 positions agree with TRBD1. V dropped 6 bases and J dropped 4; count of bases not matched to a gene: 3. The germline gives CDR1 ENHRY, CDR2 SYGVKD. This CDR3 contains 13 residues. This chain's CDR3 is CAIRTGGGETQYF. CDR3 coding DNA: TGTGCCATCAGGACAGGGGGAGGAGAGACCCAGTACTTC.

The chain carries TRBV7-8 and TRBJ1-1; tentatively, D is TRBD1 (5 bases). V lost 5 bases and J 11 bases, leaving 15 bases between the germline ends. The CDR3 loop spans 12 amino acids. Germline CDR1 reads SGHVS; CDR2 reads FQNEAQ. In DNA form, the CDR3 reads TGTGCCAGCAGCACGTCTCAGGGTTCGGCTTTCTTT. As protein: CASSTSQGSAFF. Complete variable domain (other parts from reference TRBV7-8 and TRBJ1-1): GAGVSQSPRYKVAKRGQDVALRCDPISGHVSLFWYQQALGQGPEFLTYFQNEAQLDKSGLPSDRFFAERPEGSVSTLKIQRTQQEDSAVYLCASSTSQGSAFFGQGTRLTVV.

The chain employs TRBV20-1 and TRBJ2-3; the match to TRBD2 covers 7 bases. This CDR3 contains 15 residues. The trim removed 0 bases at V and 0 bases at J, leaving 3 bases unmatched. From germline, CDR1 is DFQATT and CDR2 SNEGSKA (reference sequence). CDR3 region: CSARDWGGSTDTQYF. CDR3 nucleotide sequence: TGCAGTGCTAGAGATTGGGGGGGTAGCACAGATACGCAGTATTTT.

This clonotype was recorded only once. This is likely a read error, given that the CDR3 carries no conserved phenylalanine or tryptophan at its end. The genes are TRBV4-3 and TRBJ2-1; D might be TRBD2 (6 bases). CDR1 and CDR2 (germline): LGHNA, YSLEER. The CDR3 is 16 residues long. Trimming removed 4 bases at V and 3 bases at J, with 16 bases between. The CDR3 loop is CASSLDTGDDYNEQFS. In DNA, the CDR3 is TGCGCCAGCAGCCTTGATACGGGGGACGACTACAATGAGCAGTTCTCC.

This chain links TRBV29-1 with TRBJ2-4; D is unresolved. From germline, CDR1 is SQVTM and CDR2 ANQGSEA. Between the trimmed V and J ends, which lost 0 bases and 6 bases, there was a span of 18 bases. CDR3 length: 16 amino acids. This CDR3 is CSVEDRGRSMRNIQYF. The CDR3 coding sequence is TGCAGCGTTGAAGATCGTGGCCGTAGCATGAGAAACATTCAGTACTTC.

This clonotype was detected ten times or more. The V gene is TRBV15, the J gene TRBJ2-5; tentatively, D is TRBD1 or TRBD2 (5 bases each). The CDR3 has 14 residues. Per germline, CDR1 LNHNV and CDR2 YYDKDF (reference sequence). Trimming pared 2 bases from V and 5 bases from J, leaving 12 bases between. In DNA form, the CDR3 reads TGTGCCACCAGCAGACCGGGGCGTACGGAGACCCAGTACTTC. This encodes CATSRPGRTETQYF.

This chain uses TRBV28 with TRBJ2-7, with D perhaps assigned TRBD1 or TRBD2 (5 bases each). The CDR3 has 15 residues. Germline CDR1 is MDHEN and CDR2 is SYDVKM. V was shortened by 6 bases and J by 0 bases, with 15 bases between the two germline ends. The DNA of the CDR3 is TGTGCCAGCAGCCTCCGGGGCGGCGCCTCCTACGAGCAGTACTTC. Its protein product is CASSLRGGASYEQYF.